One sample yielded the 26 T cell receptor beta chains listed below, sequenced in a study of blood T cell repertoires in COVID-19. Only in-frame clones appear in the TCRdb table, and some are missing; sequencing was by immunoSEQ multiplex PCR. This table holds 220,000 or so clones, 75% to 90% found once. Material: PBMCs or T cells enriched from blood (not recorded which). Receptors originate from a woman between 18 and 29 years old in a cohort exposed to, infected with or recovered from COVID-19 (not recorded which).

The gene calls are TRBV28 and TRBJ2-7; 8 nucleotides match TRBD2. CDR1 and CDR2 (germline): MDHEN, SYDVKM. V was clipped by 6 bases and J by 4 bases; unmatched bases: 8. This CDR3 region has 14 residues. The CDR3 nucleotides are TGTGCCAGCAGGGCCAGCGGGGGAGCTTACGAGCAGTACTTC. It translates to CASRASGGAYEQYF. The full variable domain, with the rest looked up from reference TRBV28 and TRBJ2-7, is DVKVTQSSRYLVKRTGEKVFLECVQDMDHENMFWYRQDPGLGLRLIYFSYDVKMKEKGDIPEGYSVSREKKERFSLILESASTNQTSMYLCASRASGGAYEQYFGPGTRLTVT.

This sequence joins TRBV23-1 and TRBJ1-6; no clear D. TRBV23-1 is given ORF status, its function remaining uncertain. The CDR3 is made up of 13 amino acids. Trimming removed 7 bases from V and 0 bases from J, with 4 bases in between. CDR3 in amino acids: CASTGSYNSPLHF. Here the CDR3 DNA reads TGCGCCAGCACGGGCTCCTATAATTCACCCCTCCACTTT.

This rearrangement joins TRBV2 to TRBJ1-4; TRBD1 might be the D (5 bases). The CDR3 has 13 amino acids. V shed 7 bases and J shed 5 bases, with 11 bases lying between them. The germline CDR1 and CDR2 sequences are SNHLY and FYNNEI. The DNA for the CDR3 is TGTGCCAGCATAGTCGGGGGAAATGAAAAACTGTTTTTT. Translated: CASIVGGNEKLFF.

The CDR3 coding sequence is TGTGCCAGTAGTAGGTCCGGGGTGAGCAATCAGCCCCAGCATTTT. This encodes CASSRSGVSNQPQHF. The chain has TRBV19 and TRBJ1-5, with D unresolved. V was clipped by 4 bases and J by 1 base, with 11 bases between them. Germline V gene lookup returns CDR1 LNHDA and CDR2 SQIVND (reference sequence). This CDR3 spans 15 amino acids.

The V call is TRBV13, the J call TRBJ2-1; TRBD1 might be the D (6 bases). The germline V gene has CDR1 PRHDT and CDR2 FYEKMQ (reference sequence). The CDR3 contains 16 residues. V lost 7 bases, J lost 2 bases, and 18 bases lay in between. The DNA for the CDR3 is TGTGCCAGCATGGACAGTGCAGGGCTACCCTACAATGAGCAGTTCTTC. Its protein is CASMDSAGLPYNEQFF.

This clone was counted once. The V call is TRBV2, the J call TRBJ2-2; 8 positions agree with TRBD2. This CDR3 comprises 15 residues. The ends lost 3 bases at V and 4 bases at J; junction bases unmatched: 4. Germline CDR1 and CDR2: SNHLY and FYNNEI. CDR3 sequence: CASSDRTSFTGELFF. CDR3 DNA: TGTGCCAGCAGTGACCGGACTAGCTTCACCGGGGAGCTGTTTTTT. The full variable domain, rest sourced from reference TRBV2 and TRBJ2-2, is EPEVTQTPSHQVTQMGQEVILRCVPISNHLYFYWYRQILGQKVEFLVSFYNNEISEKSEIFDDQFSVERPDGSNFTLKIRSTKLEDSAMYFCASSDRTSFTGELFFGEGSRLTVL.

The chain couples TRBV6-5 to TRBJ1-1; D uncertain. The CDR3 loop spans 13 amino acids. Trimming pared 3 bases from V and 2 bases from J, leaving 7 bases between. Germline V gene sequence: CDR1 MNHEY, CDR2 SVGAGI. CDR3 residues: CASSYDGNTEAFF. DNA for the CDR3: TGTGCCAGCAGTTATGATGGCAACACTGAAGCTTTCTTT.

The chain employs TRBV9 and TRBJ2-7; 8 nucleotides agree with TRBD2. Trimming at V came to 0 bases and at J to 5 bases, leaving 7 bases not matched to a gene. Germline-derived CDR1 and CDR2 are SGDLS and YYNGEE. The CDR3 is 15 residues long. The CDR3, as DNA: TGTGCCAGCAGCGTAGGGGGACGCGGGGGGAACGAGCAGTACTTC. Amino acids: CASSVGGRGGNEQYF.

V and J are TRBV9 and TRBJ2-1; D gene ambiguous. Germline V gene data show CDR1 as SGDLS and CDR2 as YYNGEE. The germline V and J ends were trimmed by 3 bases and 0 bases, with 10 bases remaining between them. The CDR3 is 15 amino acids. This CDR3 is CASSALGDSYNEQFF. As DNA, the CDR3 is TGTGCCAGCAGCGCCCTAGGCGACTCCTACAATGAGCAGTTCTTC.

The V and J genes are TRBV5-5 and TRBJ1-5; D remains ambiguous. The V end was cut by 5 bases, the J end by 6 bases, with 9 bases between. The CDR3 extends over 12 amino acids. Germline assignment: CDR1 SGHKS and CDR2 YYEKEE (reference sequence). CDR3 region: CASSPTGQPQHF. The CDR3 bases are TGTGCCAGCAGTCCTACGGGTCAGCCCCAGCATTTT.

The rearrangement uses TRBV28 and TRBJ2-7; 8 nucleotides line up with TRBD1. Unmatched junction bases numbered 4, after V lost 4 bases and J lost 2 bases. CDR3 length: 14 residues. Germline V lookup: CDR1 MDHEN, CDR2 SYDVKM. The CDR3 bases are TGTGCCAGCAGTTCCTACAGGGGGGCCTACGAGCAGTACTTC. Its translation is CASSSYRGAYEQYF.

The genes are TRBV30 and TRBJ1-6; 8 bases match TRBD1. There are 16 residues in the CDR3. Trimming removed 3 bases from V and 4 bases from J; junction bases left unmatched: 8. Germline V CDR1 and CDR2: GTSNPN, SVGIG (reference sequence). DNA for the CDR3: TGTGCCTGGAGAACGGAGACAGGGGTTTATAATTCACCCCTCCACTTT. Translated, it gives CAWRTETGVYNSPLHF.

The chain uses TRBV15 and TRBJ1-1; D unclear. Per germline, CDR1 LNHNV and CDR2 YYDKDF (reference sequence). V was shortened by 0 bases and J by 4 bases, with 9 bases between the two germline ends. This CDR3 has 14 residues. The CDR3 sequence is CATSRDYGFTEAFF. The CDR3 nucleotides read TGTGCCACCAGCAGAGATTACGGGTTCACTGAAGCTTTCTTT.

The chain is built from TRBV28 and TRBJ1-1, with D possibly TRBD1 on 6 matching bases. V lost 4 bases and J 4 bases, leaving 13 bases between the germline ends. The CDR3 sequence is 14 residues long. The germline gives CDR1 MDHEN, CDR2 SYDVKM. The CDR3 DNA reads as TGTGCCAGCAGTTACCAGGGGTGGCGCACTGAAGCTTTCTTT. Encoded protein: CASSYQGWRTEAFF. The full variable domain, its missing parts supplied by reference TRBV28 and TRBJ1-1, is DVKVTQSSRYLVKRTGEKVFLECVQDMDHENMFWYRQDPGLGLRLIYFSYDVKMKEKGDIPEGYSVSREKKERFSLILESASTNQTSMYLCASSYQGWRTEAFFGQGTRLTVV.

CDR3 nucleotide sequence: TGTGCCAGCAGTACTCCGGGACAGGGAATCACTGAAGCTTTCTTT. As protein: CASSTPGQGITEAFF. The J gene is TRBJ1-1, the V gene TRBV6-5, with 9 bases fitting TRBD1. Germline CDR1 is MNHEY and CDR2 is SVGAGI. Losses at the gene ends were 5 bases for V and 4 bases for J; bases not matched to a gene: 8. CDR3 length: 15 amino acids.

J is TRBJ2-7 and V is TRBV3-1 (or the pseudogene TRBV3-2), with a tentative D call TRBD2 (5 bases). This CDR3 is built from 14 residues. V lost 0 bases and J lost 6, with 12 bases in between. Germline CDR1 reads LGHDT; CDR2 reads YNNKEL (reference sequence). The CDR3: CASSQETTGSEQYF. The DNA for the CDR3 is TGTGCCAGCAGCCAAGAAACGACGGGATCCGAGCAGTACTTC.

The chain joins TRBV21-1 to TRBJ1-2; the table's D call of TRBD1 was not tested on the DNA. TRBV21-1 constitutes a pseudogene. The length of the CDR3 is 16 residues. CDR3 nucleotide sequence: TGTGCCAGCAGCAAAAGAAAACCCAGGGGGGACTATGGCTACACCTTC. It encodes CASSKRKPRGDYGYTF.

This clone was found once. This rearrangement joins TRBV30 to TRBJ1-5; D gene ambiguous. The length of the CDR3 is 14 residues. The V gene's germline CDR1 is GTSNPN and CDR2 SVGIG (reference sequence). The V end was cut by 0 bases, the J end by 4 bases, with 10 bases between. The CDR3 protein is CAWSVGPANQPQHF. The DNA of the CDR3 is TGTGCCTGGAGTGTTGGGCCCGCAAATCAGCCCCAGCATTTT.

In its sample, this clone was seen once. The genes are TRBV7-2 and TRBJ2-1; 8 nucleotides align to TRBD2. Germline V gene sequence: CDR1 SGHTA, CDR2 FQGNSA. Trimming removed 4 bases from V and 13 bases from J; junction bases left unmatched: 6. The CDR3 totals 12 residues. In DNA form, the CDR3 reads TGTGCCAGCAGCTCCGGGGGGGCTAGTCAGTTCTTC. It yields the protein CASSSGGASQFF.

The chain links TRBV11-2 to TRBJ1-6; the D is unclear. The CDR3 runs to 13 residues. Germline loops: CDR1 SGHAT, CDR2 FQNNGV. V gave up 3 bases and J gave up 7 bases, with 7 bases separating them. The CDR3 nucleotides are TGTGCCAGCAGCTTCAATCAAAATTCACCCCTCCACTTT. It translates to CASSFNQNSPLHF.

J is TRBJ1-2 and V is TRBV2; D may be TRBD1 (5 bases). Germline values: CDR1 SNHLY, CDR2 FYNNEI. The V gene lost 2 bases and the J gene lost 2 bases, with 12 bases spanning the gap. This CDR3 contains 15 residues. DNA for the CDR3: TGTGCCAGCAGTGAATTTCGGGGGGAGAACTATGGCTACACCTTC. Residues: CASSEFRGENYGYTF.

This clone came up once. The gene calls are TRBV28 and TRBJ1-1, with D perhaps matching TRBD1 (6 bases). CDR3 length equals 14 residues. Germline V gene sequence: CDR1 MDHEN, CDR2 SYDVKM. The ends were cut back, 5 bases at V and 1 base at J, with 11 bases in the middle. Here the CDR3 reads CASSPGTTNTEAFF. The CDR3 DNA is TGTGCCAGCAGTCCCGGGACAACGAACACTGAAGCTTTCTTT.

This clone was detected a few times. The chain couples TRBV10-1 to TRBJ1-2, with D possibly being TRBD1 (5 bases). Trimming removed 8 bases at V and 6 bases at J, with 16 bases between. Germline values: CDR1 WNHNN, CDR2 SYGVQD (reference sequence). The CDR3 contains 13 residues. The CDR3 DNA sequence: TGCGCCAGCTCGAGTGGGGGGGACCATGGCTACACCTTC. This encodes CASSSGGDHGYTF.

The rearrangement uses TRBV12-3 or TRBV12-4 and TRBJ2-7; the D gene is possibly TRBD2 (5 bases). This CDR3 is built from 12 residues. In nucleotides, the CDR3 is TGTGCAGGCCAGGACTTCCCCTACGAGCAGTACTTC. Its protein product is CAGQDFPYEQYF.

The gene calls are TRBV27 and TRBJ2-6, with D perhaps matching TRBD1 (5 bases). The CDR3 totals 15 residues. The V end was cut by 3 bases, the J end by 0 bases, with 6 bases between. Germline V CDR1 and CDR2: MNHEY, SMNVEV (reference sequence). CDR3: CASSFQGSGANVLTF. The CDR3 DNA follows: TGTGCCAGCAGTTTTCAGGGCTCTGGGGCCAACGTCCTGACTTTC.

The genes are TRBV24-1 and TRBJ2-7, with 8 bases fitting TRBD1. The germline CDR1 and CDR2 sequences are KGHDR and SFDVKD. There are 16 residues in the CDR3. V was clipped by 4 bases and J by 0 bases; unmatched bases: 7. CDR3 nucleotides: TGTGCCACCAGTGACGGCGACAGGGGCGGCTCCTACGAGCAGTACTTC. Protein: CATSDGDRGGSYEQYF.